The 28 T cell receptor beta chains presented below share a single source sample, sequenced in a study of blood T cells in healthy people across ages. Alongside a J-beta primer mix, a sample-barcoded 5' primer served in a second PCR lasting about 6 to 11 cycles. TCRdb analysed the 5' RACE reads with MiXCR anew, one entry per CDR3 protein. In the table there are roughly 1.5 million distinct CDR3 sequences, approximately 39% of which are singletons. The sample taken for sequencing was blood. These receptors were taken from a woman between 18 and 30 years old in good health.

This clonotype was picked up a small number of times. The chain joins TRBV2 to TRBJ2-1, with D unresolved. Germline CDR1 and CDR2: SNHLY and FYNNEI. Trimming stripped 8 bases from V and 9 bases from J, with 11 bases between. This CDR3 is 11 amino acids long. The DNA of the CDR3 is TGTGCCAGCCGCGGAGATGGTGAGCAGTTCTTC. Protein product: CASRGDGEQFF.

Only a few counts were recorded for this clonotype. This rearrangement joins TRBV6-1 to TRBJ2-1; the D is unclear. Germline CDR1 reads MNHNS; CDR2 reads SASEGT. The ends were cut back, 5 bases at V and 3 bases at J, with 11 bases in the middle. There are 14 residues in the CDR3. CDR3 in DNA: TGTGCCAGCAGTCCAACCACCCTCTACAATGAGCAGTTCTTC. Translation gives CASSPTTLYNEQFF.

The chain has TRBV12-3 or TRBV12-4 and TRBJ1-2, with D maybe TRBD1 (5 bases). The length of the CDR3 is 13 residues. Deletions cut 5 bases from V and 4 bases from J, with 11 bases between. CDR3 region: CASSEGISYGYTF. CDR3 in DNA: TGTGCCAGCAGTGAGGGGATCAGCTATGGCTACACCTTC.

The chain joins TRBV25-1 to TRBJ2-7, with 13 nucleotides matching TRBD2. After removal of 4 bases from V and 7 bases from J, the junction contained 13 bases not matched to a gene. Germline V gene lookup returns CDR1 MGHDK and CDR2 SYGVNS. The CDR3 covers 17 residues. In nucleotides, the CDR3 is TGTGCCAGCAGTGGTACTAGCGGGGGGGGGTCGGGCAATGAGCAGTACTTC. Translation: CASSGTSGGGSGNEQYF.

V gene TRBV15 combines with J gene TRBJ2-1; maybe TRBD1 (6 bases). The J call could be wrong; TRBJ2-7 is a better fit for the DNA end. The CDR3 has 16 residues. Germline V gives CDR1 LNHNV, CDR2 YYDKDF (reference sequence). The DNA of the CDR3 is TGTGCCACCAGCAGAGATATGGGGGCGAGTTACAATGAGCAGTACTTC. Its translation is CATSRDMGASYNEQYF.

The CDR3: CASSIRSSYNSPLHF. CDR3 DNA sequence: TGTGCCAGCAGCATACGGAGCTCCTATAATTCACCCCTCCACTTT. The chain couples TRBV21-1 to TRBJ1-6. TRBV21-1 is tagged as a pseudogene. The CDR3 totals 15 residues.

This sequence joins TRBV6-2 or TRBV6-3 and TRBJ1-6; no clear D gene. The CDR3 contains 18 residues. Looked up from germline, CDR1 is MNHEY and CDR2 is SVGEGT. Trimming pared 2 bases from V and 5 bases from J, leaving 19 bases between. The CDR3 protein is CASSYQWPSYYNNSPLHF. The CDR3 bases are TGTGCCAGCAGTTACCAGTGGCCATCGTACTACAATAATTCACCCCTCCACTTT.

Comment on this clonotype: One junction end disagrees with the germline gene, perhaps due to a read error. The rearrangement uses TRBV10-2 and TRBJ2-4; D is ambiguous. Germline CDR1 reads WSHSY; CDR2 reads SAAADI. The CDR3 extends over 12 amino acids. CDR3 in amino acids: CASSESQAPQYF. In nucleotides, the CDR3 is TGCGCTAGCAGTGAGTCTCAGGCCCCCCAGTACTTC.

This clonotype was detected only a few times. This chain uses TRBV20-1 with TRBJ1-2; D might be TRBD1 (6 bases). Deletions cut 3 bases from V and 1 base from J, with 12 bases between. This CDR3 has 14 amino acids. The germline V gene encodes CDR1 DFQATT and CDR2 SNEGSKA (reference sequence). The CDR3 loop reads CSASRGAINYGYTF. The CDR3 DNA reads TGCAGTGCTAGTAGGGGGGCTATTAACTATGGCTACACCTTC.

Ten or more counts support this clonotype. The chain has TRBV20-1 and TRBJ2-1; D is undetermined. The germline V gene encodes CDR1 DFQATT and CDR2 SNEGSKA (reference sequence). CDR3 length equals 13 residues. Trimming cost V 6 bases and J 1 base, with 10 bases left between them. CDR3 amino acids: CSAEEESYNEQFF. CDR3 in DNA: TGCAGTGCCGAGGAAGAATCCTACAATGAGCAGTTCTTC.

The rearrangement joins TRBV20-1 to TRBJ1-1; D is possibly TRBD1 (6 bases). Germline V gives CDR1 DFQATT, CDR2 SNEGSKA (reference sequence). V was trimmed by 1 base and J by 6 bases, leaving 9 bases between them. CDR3 length: 12 amino acids. The CDR3 nucleotides read TGCAGTGCTAGAGCCGGGACATCTGAAGCTTTCTTT. Residues: CSARAGTSEAFF.

This clonotype has just a few counts. The rearrangement joins TRBV25-1 to TRBJ2-1, with 11 bases that match TRBD1. The trim removed 3 bases at V and 9 bases at J, leaving 7 bases unmatched. The CDR3 length is 15 residues. Germline V gene data show CDR1 as MGHDK and CDR2 as SYGVNS. DNA of the CDR3: TGTGCCAGCAGTGATCCGGGACAGGGGGATATTGAGCAGTTCTTC. This translates into CASSDPGQGDIEQFF.

The chain has TRBV5-1 and TRBJ1-1; D is unresolved. The CDR3 runs to 15 residues. From germline, CDR1 is SGHRS and CDR2 YFSETQ. V lost 0 bases to trimming and J lost 4 bases, with 13 bases between them. The CDR3 region is CASSLGPGEFTEAFF. The CDR3 DNA follows: TGCGCCAGCAGCTTGGGACCGGGCGAATTCACTGAAGCTTTCTTT. Combining the CDR3 with reference TRBV5-1 and TRBJ1-1 gives the whole variable domain KAGVTQTPRYLIKTRGQQVTLSCSPISGHRSVSWYQQTPGQGLQFLFEYFSETQRNKGNFPGRFSGRQFSNSRSEMNVSTLELGDSALYLCASSLGPGEFTEAFFGQGTRLTVV.

The chain couples TRBV5-1 to TRBJ2-1; 12 bases match TRBD1. There are 13 residues in the CDR3. The V and J ends lost 5 bases and 9 bases, in that order; junction bases with no gene match: 3. Per germline, CDR1 SGHRS and CDR2 YFSETQ. The CDR3 is CASRGTGGVEQFF. The CDR3 DNA is TGCGCCAGCAGGGGGACAGGGGGCGTTGAGCAGTTCTTC.

This clonotype has more than one count but fewer than ten. CDR3 nucleotide sequence: TGTGCCAGCAGTTACTCCCGGTTTAGCAATCAGCCCCAGCATTTT. Translating gives CASSYSRFSNQPQHF. The chain uses TRBV6-5 and TRBJ1-5; no firm D call. Germline V gene sequence: CDR1 MNHEY, CDR2 SVGAGI. This CDR3 region has 15 residues. Trimming took 0 bases from V and 0 from J, leaving 6 bases between them.

This clonotype was counted ten times or more. V usage is TRBV29-1 and J usage is TRBJ1-2; D is undetermined. CDR1 is SQVTM and CDR2 is ANQGSEA in the germline V gene. This CDR3 spans 11 amino acids. V dropped 3 bases and J dropped 4 bases, with 6 bases sitting between them. DNA for the CDR3: TGCAGCGTTGAGGAGACCTATGGCTACACCTTC. It is translated as CSVEETYGYTF.

The J gene is TRBJ1-5, the V gene TRBV21-1. TRBV21-1 is shown as a pseudogene. The CDR3 covers 15 residues. For the CDR3, the DNA is TGTGCCAGCAGCAATCGTGGGCTTCGCAATCAGCCCCAGCATTTT. This gives the protein CASSNRGLRNQPQHF.

The gene calls are TRBV2 and TRBJ2-5; no clear D gene. The CDR3 extends over 11 amino acids. Trimming took off 4 bases at V and 5 bases at J, with 5 bases between the two ends. Per the germline V gene, CDR1 is SNHLY and CDR2 is FYNNEI. The chain's CDR3 is CASSATETQYF. CDR3 DNA: TGTGCCAGCAGTGCCACGGAGACCCAGTACTTC.

This clonotype was seen a handful of times. V usage is TRBV6-5 and J usage is TRBJ1-1, with 7 bases lining up with TRBD1. Germline V gene data show CDR1 as MNHEY and CDR2 as SVGAGI. Trimming removed 8 bases from V and 0 bases from J; junction bases left unmatched: 12. This CDR3 has 16 amino acids. The chain's CDR3 is CASSGGGYKMNTEAFF. Here the CDR3 DNA reads TGTGCCAGCTCAGGGGGAGGTTATAAGATGAACACTGAAGCTTTCTTT.

This rearrangement joins TRBV7-2 to TRBJ2-7; 7 bases agree with TRBD2. Germline CDR1 is SGHTA and CDR2 is FQGNSA. The CDR3 consists of 15 residues. Trimming took 4 bases from V and 6 from J; bases not matched to a gene: 12. CDR3 DNA sequence: TGTGCCAGCAGCTGGAGCGGGGTCTCATCCCGCGAGCAGTACTTC. Translated: CASSWSGVSSREQYF.

This chain links TRBV6-5 with TRBJ1-6; no clear D. The germline V gene encodes CDR1 MNHEY and CDR2 SVGAGI. V lost 2 bases to trimming and J lost 0 bases, with 2 bases between them. The length of the CDR3 is 14 residues. CDR3 sequence: CASSYDSYNSPLHF. CDR3 DNA sequence: TGTGCCAGCAGTTACGACTCCTATAATTCACCCCTCCACTTT.

As concerns this clonotype: Sequence at one end of the junction differs from germline and may be a read error. CDR3 coding DNA: TGCAGTGCTAGTGACCGAACCAACCAGGAGACCCAGTACTTC. It encodes CSASDRTNQETQYF. This chain uses TRBV20-1 with TRBJ2-7; D not certain. The tail of the sequence fits TRBJ2-5 better, so the J call may be wrong. The CDR3 covers 14 residues. CDR1 and CDR2 (germline): DFQATT, SNEGSKA (reference sequence).

The V call is TRBV27, the J call TRBJ1-2; D unresolved. Germline CDR1 is MNHEY and CDR2 is SMNVEV (reference sequence). V shed 2 bases and J shed 4 bases, with 11 bases lying between them. The CDR3 loop spans 14 amino acids. CDR3 coding DNA: TGTGCCAGCAGTTTAAGCCCGGAGATCTATGGCTACACCTTC. Protein sequence: CASSLSPEIYGYTF.

This chain connects TRBV5-1 to TRBJ2-7, with D possibly matching TRBD1 (5 bases). Trimming removed 4 bases from V and 3 bases from J, with 17 bases in between. Germline CDR1 reads SGHRS; CDR2 reads YFSETQ. This CDR3 is built from 15 residues. CDR3 nucleotide sequence: TGCGCCAGCAGCCCCAGAGGCAGGGCAGACTACGAGCAGTACTTC. Amino acids: CASSPRGRADYEQYF. The full variable domain, in which reference TRBV5-1 and TRBJ2-7 provide the parts outside the CDR3, is KAGVTQTPRYLIKTRGQQVTLSCSPISGHRSVSWYQQTPGQGLQFLFEYFSETQRNKGNFPGRFSGRQFSNSRSEMNVSTLELGDSALYLCASSPRGRADYEQYFGPGTRLTVT.

This clonotype appeared once. The V call is TRBV7-2, the J call TRBJ2-1, with D hard to call. The V gene lost 1 base and the J gene lost 0 bases, with 13 bases spanning the gap. Per germline, CDR1 SGHTA and CDR2 FQGNSA. This CDR3 comprises 17 residues. The CDR3 spells CASSLVGSRSSYNEQFF. CDR3 in DNA: TGTGCCAGCAGCTTAGTGGGCTCCCGGAGCTCCTACAATGAGCAGTTCTTC. The complete variable domain, with remaining parts taken from reference TRBV7-2 and TRBJ2-1, reads GAGVSQSPSNKVTEKGKDVELRCDPISGHTALYWYRQSLGQGLEFLIYFQGNSAPDKSGLPSDRFSAERTGGSVSTLTIQRTQQEDSAVYLCASSLVGSRSSYNEQFFGPGTRLTVL.

This sequence joins TRBV18 and TRBJ1-5; D remains ambiguous. This CDR3 has 14 residues. Germline V gene sequence: CDR1 KGHSH, CDR2 LQKENI. Trimming shortened V by 3 bases and J by 7 bases, and 13 bases separated the two germline ends. CDR3 region: CASSPVGSWQPQHF. CDR3 DNA sequence: TGTGCCAGCTCACCGGTAGGTAGTTGGCAGCCCCAGCATTTT.

The CDR3 nucleotides are TGCAGTGCGCTATCCGACAGATCCTACAATGAGCAGTTCTTC. It specifies CSALSDRSYNEQFF. The chain employs TRBV20-1 and TRBJ2-1, with D possibly matching TRBD1 (5 bases). The CDR3 covers 14 residues. The V end lost 6 bases, the J end lost 1 base, and 13 bases lay between the germline ends. From germline, CDR1 is DFQATT and CDR2 SNEGSKA (reference sequence).

A few counts support this clonotype. J is TRBJ2-3 and V is TRBV5-6; TRBD2 agrees at 7 bases. Germline values: CDR1 SGHDT, CDR2 YYEEEE. After removal of 3 bases from V and 5 bases from J, the junction contained 6 bases not matched to a gene. CDR3 length: 14 residues. In nucleotides, the CDR3 is TGTGCCAGCAGCTCAGGACTAGTCGTAGATACGCAGTATTTT. Protein sequence: CASSSGLVVDTQYF.